Each of the 25 T cell receptor beta chains below was sequenced from the same sample in a study of Graves' ophthalmopathy and Graves' hyperthyroidism. TCR beta CDR3 amplification used RNA transcripts. HTBI-primed RT-PCR formed the first round, and a multiplex PCR formed the second. From the multiplex PCR reads, TCRdb called clonotypes with MiXCR, one entry per CDR3 protein. The data hold hundreds of thousands of distinct CDR3 sequences, with around a fifth observed a single time. Material: peripheral blood. The receptors originated from a woman aged 18 to 35 with stable Graves' hyperthyroidism. Some clones in this sample may be carry-over from other donors' samples.

This clonotype was seen ten or more times. The V and J genes are TRBV6-5 and TRBJ1-2; possible D gene TRBD1, 5 bases. The V end lost 9 bases, the J end lost 8 bases, and 19 bases lay between the germline ends. The CDR3 length is 13 residues. From germline, CDR1 is MNHEY and CDR2 SVGAGI. CDR3 amino acids: CASNEGAGGGYTF. CDR3 coding DNA: TGTGCCAGTAACGAAGGGGCCGGAGGGGGCTACACCTTC.

The V and J genes are TRBV29-1 and TRBJ1-1, with 11 bases aligning to TRBD1. The V and J ends lost 4 bases and 5 bases, in that order; junction bases with no gene match: 6. The V gene's germline CDR1 is SQVTM and CDR2 ANQGSEA. The CDR3 contains 14 residues. The CDR3 nucleotides are TGCAGCGTTGGAGGGGGGACAGGGGGGACTGAAGCTTTCTTT. It specifies CSVGGGTGGTEAFF.

This clonotype was detected ten times or more. The junction and the germline gene differ at one end; a read error may be behind it. This chain joins TRBV5-1 and TRBJ2-2; D remains unclear. Germline V lookup: CDR1 SGHRS, CDR2 YFSETQ. This CDR3 spans 13 amino acids. The CDR3 reads CASSLSGPGELFF. CDR3 DNA sequence: TGTGCCAGCAGCTTAAGTGGCCCCGGGGAGCTGTTTTTT.

There are a few counts of this clonotype. The chain combines TRBV29-1 with TRBJ2-6; D assignment may be TRBD1 or TRBD2 (6 bases each). Between the trimmed V and J ends, which lost 6 bases and 2 bases, there was a span of 11 bases. The CDR3 is made up of 14 amino acids. Germline V CDR1 and CDR2: SQVTM, ANQGSEA. CDR3 in DNA: TGCAGCGTCAAAGGGGGGACTGGGGCCAACGTCCTGACTTTC. Translated, it gives CSVKGGTGANVLTF.

This clonotype was observed at least ten times. CDR3 protein: CASSYSQNRVETQYF. CDR3 nucleotide sequence: TGTGCCAGCAGTTACTCGCAGAATCGGGTAGAGACCCAGTACTTC. The rearrangement joins TRBV6-5 to TRBJ2-5; D is ambiguous. Deletions cut 0 bases from V and 4 bases from J, with 12 bases between. The CDR3 is 15 amino acids. Per the germline V gene, CDR1 is MNHEY and CDR2 is SVGAGI.

This clonotype came up many times. The rearrangement uses TRBV2 and TRBJ1-3, with D unclear. V shed 6 bases and J shed 1 base, with 7 bases lying between them. Germline V lookup: CDR1 SNHLY, CDR2 FYNNEI. The CDR3 sequence is 13 residues long. For the CDR3, the DNA is TGTGCCAGCAGGCCTGCTTCTGGAAACACCATATATTTT. It codes for CASRPASGNTIYF.

This clonotype was detected ten times or more. The V and J genes are TRBV18 and TRBJ2-7; no definite D call. V lost 3 bases and J lost 2, with 11 bases in between. Germline CDR1 and CDR2: KGHSH and LQKENI. This CDR3 is 14 amino acids long. CDR3 region: CASSPETATYEQYF. DNA for the CDR3: TGTGCCAGCTCACCCGAAACAGCAACCTACGAGCAGTACTTC. Supplemented by reference TRBV18 and TRBJ2-7, the full variable domain reads NAGVMQNPRHLVRRRGQEARLRCSPMKGHSHVYWYRQLPEEGLKFMVYLQKENIIDESGMPKERFSAEFPKEGPSILRIQQVVRGDSAAYFCASSPETATYEQYFGPGTRLTVT.

This clonotype has at least ten counts. V usage is TRBV20-1 and J usage is TRBJ1-1; D unclear. Germline V CDR1 and CDR2: DFQATT, SNEGSKA (reference sequence). CDR3 length equals 13 residues. The V end lost 0 bases, the J end lost 1 base, and 6 bases lay between the germline ends. This CDR3 is CSARDPSNTEAFF. The CDR3 bases are TGCAGTGCTAGAGATCCCTCGAACACTGAAGCTTTCTTT.

This clonotype was found many times. The chain has TRBV6-2 or TRBV6-3 and TRBJ2-5, with 12 bases lining up with TRBD1. Trimming took 5 bases from V and 6 from J; bases not matched to a gene: 16. Germline V gives CDR1 MNHEY, CDR2 SVGEGT. The CDR3 is 18 residues long. CDR3 bases: TGTGCCAGCAGTCACAACCCAGGACGGGGACAGGGGGCGAAGACCCAGTACTTC. It translates to CASSHNPGRGQGAKTQYF.

This clonotype was counted a few times. J is TRBJ1-5 and V is TRBV6-1; D remains unclear. This CDR3 has 16 amino acids. In germline, CDR1 is MNHNS, CDR2 SASEGT. The V and J ends lost 7 bases and 0 bases respectively, with 16 bases between them. The CDR3 DNA reads TGTGCCAGCACCCCATGGGGTTCGCATAGCAATCAGCCCCAGCATTTT. As protein: CASTPWGSHSNQPQHF.

This clonotype was found many times. The rearrangement links TRBV30 to TRBJ2-5; 7 bases map to TRBD2. The CDR3 is made up of 16 amino acids. The J segment lost 0 bases and the V segment lost 4 bases, leaving 11 bases of the junction unmatched. The germline CDR1 and CDR2 sequences are GTSNPN and SVGIG (reference sequence). In DNA, the CDR3 is TGTGCCTGGAAACCCCCCACGCGGGGGTACCAAGAGACCCAGTACTTC. Protein product: CAWKPPTRGYQETQYF. Looking up the rest from reference TRBV30 and TRBJ2-5 gives the full variable domain: SQTIHQWPATLVQPVGSPLSLECTVEGTSNPNLYWYRQAAGRGLQLLFYSVGIGQISSEVPQNLSASRPQDRQFILSSKKLLLSDSGFYLCAWKPPTRGYQETQYFGPGTRLLVL.

V is TRBV6-5 and J is TRBJ1-1; no clear D gene. The CDR3 is 14 residues long. The germline CDR1 and CDR2 sequences are MNHEY and SVGAGI. The germline V and J ends were trimmed by 0 bases and 3 bases, with 8 bases remaining between them. CDR3 nucleotide sequence: TGTGCCAGCAGTTACTCGGGCGCCGACACTGAAGCTTTCTTT. Residues: CASSYSGADTEAFF.

This clonotype was found many times. The V gene is TRBV7-8, the J gene TRBJ2-5, with D possibly being TRBD1 (6 bases). CDR3 length: 14 residues. The germline V gene encodes CDR1 SGHVS and CDR2 FQNEAQ. V was cut by 1 base and J by 3 bases, with 9 bases left in between. The CDR3 region is CASSLGTDKETQYF. Written as DNA, the CDR3 is TGTGCCAGCAGCTTAGGGACAGACAAAGAGACCCAGTACTTC.

The table lists this clonotype with many counts. A junction end diverges from the germline sequence, so it may reflect a read error. The V call is TRBV12-3 or TRBV12-4, the J call TRBJ2-7, with TRBD2 matching 8 bases. The CDR3 has 13 residues. CDR3 coding DNA: TGTGCCAGCAGATTAGCGGGATACAACGAGCAGTACTTC. This gives the protein CASRLAGYNEQYF.

A remark on this clonotype: A much bigger clone sits one base away, suggesting this may be a read error. This chain joins TRBV4-1 and TRBJ1-5; D not certain. The CDR3 extends over 16 amino acids. Germline V gene data show CDR1 as MGHRA and CDR2 as YSYEKL. The CDR3 region is CASSQDEGSSTQPQHF. For the CDR3, the DNA is TGCGCCAGCAGCCAAGACGAGGGATCTAGCACTCAGCCCCAGCATTTT.

This clonotype came up many times. The chain combines TRBV12-3 or TRBV12-4 with TRBJ1-2; D ambiguous. Trimming removed 6 bases from V and 7 bases from J, with 18 bases in between. This CDR3 spans 14 amino acids. CDR3 nucleotides: TGTGCCAGCAGCCAAGCGGGCAGGATGGTTGGCTACACCTTC. Protein product: CASSQAGRMVGYTF.

On this clonotype: One end of the junction does not line up with germline, which may come from a read error. This chain links TRBV20-1 with TRBJ1-5; maybe TRBD1 (6 bases). The CDR3 length is 14 residues. Germline lookup yields CDR1 DFQATT and CDR2 SNEGSKA (reference sequence). The CDR3 loop reads CSATSGSGAQPQHF. CDR3 DNA sequence: TGCAGTGCTACGTCAGGGTCGGGGGCTCAGCCTCAGCATTTT.

A note on this clonotype: Lacking the conserved final phenylalanine or tryptophan, this CDR3 likely reflects a read error. The limits of the CDR3 on the DNA are not certain, so only TCRdb's listed CDR3 is given. The chain has TRBV12-3 or TRBV12-4 and TRBJ2-2. The CDR3 is made up of 13 amino acids, end residues included. CDR3 protein: CASSLKEGGELCL.

The gene calls are TRBV5-1 and TRBJ1-1, with D tentatively TRBD1 (5 bases). Deletions cut 0 bases from V and 1 base from J, with 10 bases between. This CDR3 contains 15 residues. Germline CDR1 reads SGHRS; CDR2 reads YFSETQ. The CDR3 DNA is TGCGCCAGCAGCTTGGAGGGGCGGACGAACACTGAAGCTTTCTTT. Its protein is CASSLEGRTNTEAFF.

This clonotype has ten or more counts. The chain employs TRBV9 and TRBJ2-7, with D possibly TRBD2 on 6 matching bases. This CDR3 region has 14 residues. V lost 3 bases, J lost 7 bases, and 17 bases lay in between. Germline V lookup: CDR1 SGDLS, CDR2 YYNGEE. CDR3 sequence reads: CASSDAGFLKEQYF. CDR3 nucleotide sequence: TGTGCCAGCAGCGACGCGGGGTTTCTTAAAGAGCAGTACTTC.

The chain carries TRBV5-1 and TRBJ1-3; 8 bases line up with TRBD1. Germline V gene sequence: CDR1 SGHRS, CDR2 YFSETQ. The CDR3 consists of 18 residues. The V segment lost 1 base and the J segment 0 bases; nucleotides outside the gene matches: 9. As DNA, the CDR3 is TGCGCCAGCAGCTTGTCGCGACAGGGGCTGAACTCTGGAAACACCATATATTTT. Its protein is CASSLSRQGLNSGNTIYF.

V and J are TRBV15 and TRBJ1-6; D uncertain. The CDR3 has 15 amino acids. Trimming took off 5 bases at V and 1 base at J, with 9 bases between the two ends. Germline lookup yields CDR1 LNHNV and CDR2 YYDKDF (reference sequence). The CDR3 DNA reads TGTGCCACCAGCTACCTGGGTTCCTATAATTCACCCCTCCACTTT. Translation: CATSYLGSYNSPLHF.

Many counts were recorded for this clonotype. The chain combines TRBV12-3 or TRBV12-4 with TRBJ1-1; D is uncertain. Trimming cost V 4 bases and J 1 base, with 10 bases left between them. The CDR3 length is 14 residues. CDR3 DNA sequence: TGTGCCAGCAGTTCACAGAGCTGGAACACTGAAGCTTTCTTT. Residues: CASSSQSWNTEAFF.

This clonotype has a count of ten or more. V and J are TRBV27 and TRBJ1-5; TRBD1 agrees at 7 bases. The V gene's germline CDR1 is MNHEY and CDR2 SMNVEV (reference sequence). After removal of 8 bases from V and 5 bases from J, the junction contained 9 bases not matched to a gene. The CDR3 length is 14 residues. The chain's CDR3 is CASGKQGRDQPQHF. The CDR3 DNA reads TGTGCCAGCGGTAAACAGGGGAGGGATCAGCCCCAGCATTTT.

V is TRBV28 and J is TRBJ2-7; 7 bases are shared with TRBD1. The V gene end was trimmed by 3 bases and the J gene end by 2 bases; junction bases not matched to a gene: 7. Germline values: CDR1 MDHEN, CDR2 SYDVKM. This CDR3 contains 15 residues. For the CDR3, the DNA is TGTGCCAGCAGTTTTATCGCAGACAGGGCCTACGAGCAGTACTTC. Its translation is CASSFIADRAYEQYF.